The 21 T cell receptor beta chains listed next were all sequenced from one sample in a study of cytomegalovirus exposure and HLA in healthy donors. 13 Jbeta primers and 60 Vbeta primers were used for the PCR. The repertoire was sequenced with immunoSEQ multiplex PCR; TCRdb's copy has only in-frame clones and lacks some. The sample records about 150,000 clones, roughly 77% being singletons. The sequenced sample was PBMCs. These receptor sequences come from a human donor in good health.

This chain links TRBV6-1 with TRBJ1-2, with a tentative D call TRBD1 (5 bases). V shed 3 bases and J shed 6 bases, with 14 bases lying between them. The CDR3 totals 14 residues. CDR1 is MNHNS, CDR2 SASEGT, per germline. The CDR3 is CASSDGGLMNGYTF. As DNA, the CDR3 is TGTGCCAGCAGTGACGGGGGGTTAATGAATGGCTACACCTTC.

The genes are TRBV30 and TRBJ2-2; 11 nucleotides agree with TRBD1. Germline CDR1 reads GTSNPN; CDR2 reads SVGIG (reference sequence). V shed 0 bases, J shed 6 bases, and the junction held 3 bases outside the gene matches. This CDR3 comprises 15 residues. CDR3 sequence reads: CAWSVWTGGPGELFF. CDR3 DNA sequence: TGTGCCTGGAGTGTATGGACAGGGGGCCCCGGGGAGCTGTTTTTT.

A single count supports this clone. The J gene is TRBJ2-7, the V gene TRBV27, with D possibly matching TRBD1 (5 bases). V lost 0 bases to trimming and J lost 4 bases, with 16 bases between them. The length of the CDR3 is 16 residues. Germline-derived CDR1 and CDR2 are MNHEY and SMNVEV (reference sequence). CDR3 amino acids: CASSLSWAGRGYEQYF. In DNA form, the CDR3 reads TGTGCCAGCAGTTTATCGTGGGCCGGTAGGGGTTACGAGCAGTACTTC.

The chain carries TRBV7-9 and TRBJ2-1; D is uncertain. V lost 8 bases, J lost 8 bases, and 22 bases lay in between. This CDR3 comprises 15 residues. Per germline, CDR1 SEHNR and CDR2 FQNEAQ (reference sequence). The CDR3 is CASAASAVIIYEQFF. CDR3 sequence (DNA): TGTGCCAGCGCGGCTAGTGCAGTCATTATCTATGAGCAGTTCTTC.

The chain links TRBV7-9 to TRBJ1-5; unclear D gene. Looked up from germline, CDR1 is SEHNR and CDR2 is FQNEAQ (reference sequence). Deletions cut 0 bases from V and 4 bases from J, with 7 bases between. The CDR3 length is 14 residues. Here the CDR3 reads CASSLASSNQPQHF. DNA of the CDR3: TGTGCCAGCAGCTTAGCTTCGAGTAATCAGCCCCAGCATTTT. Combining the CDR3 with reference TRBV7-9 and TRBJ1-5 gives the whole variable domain DTGVSQNPRHKITKRGQNVTFRCDPISEHNRLYWYRQTLGQGPEFLTYFQNEAQLEKSRLLSDRFSAERPKGSFSTLEIQRTEQGDSAMYLCASSLASSNQPQHFGDGTRLSIL.

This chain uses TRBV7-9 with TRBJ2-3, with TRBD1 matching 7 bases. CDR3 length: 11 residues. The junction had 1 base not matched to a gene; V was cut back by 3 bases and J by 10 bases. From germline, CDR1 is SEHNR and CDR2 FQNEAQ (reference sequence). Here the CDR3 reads CASSLTGSQYF. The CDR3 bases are TGTGCCAGCAGCTTGACAGGGTCGCAGTATTTT.

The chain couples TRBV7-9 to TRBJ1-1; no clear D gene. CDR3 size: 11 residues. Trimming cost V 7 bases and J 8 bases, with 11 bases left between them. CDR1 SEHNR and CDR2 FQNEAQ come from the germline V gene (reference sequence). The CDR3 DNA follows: TGTGCCAGCAACCTTGGGCGCGAAGCTTTCTTT. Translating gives CASNLGREAFF.

The CDR3 region has the DNA TGTGCCAGCAGTCTGGGGGGTAGAAGTTTTTATGGCTACACCTTC. It translates to CASSLGGRSFYGYTF. V and J are TRBV27 and TRBJ1-2; tentative D call: TRBD1 (5 bases). The CDR3 has 15 amino acids. V lost 5 bases and J lost 5, with 18 bases in between. Germline assignment: CDR1 MNHEY and CDR2 SMNVEV (reference sequence).

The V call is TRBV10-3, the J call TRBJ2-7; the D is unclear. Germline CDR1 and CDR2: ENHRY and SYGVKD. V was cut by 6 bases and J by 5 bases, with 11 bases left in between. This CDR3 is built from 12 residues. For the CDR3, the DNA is TGTGCCATCAGGTCCCTAGAGGACGAGCAGTACTTC. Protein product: CAIRSLEDEQYF.

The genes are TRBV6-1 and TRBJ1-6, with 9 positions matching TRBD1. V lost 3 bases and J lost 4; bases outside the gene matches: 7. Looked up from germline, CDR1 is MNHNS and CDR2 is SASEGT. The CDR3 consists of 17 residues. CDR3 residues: CASSDPDRGAYNSPLHF. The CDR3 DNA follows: TGTGCCAGCAGTGATCCGGACAGGGGAGCGTATAATTCACCCCTCCACTTT.

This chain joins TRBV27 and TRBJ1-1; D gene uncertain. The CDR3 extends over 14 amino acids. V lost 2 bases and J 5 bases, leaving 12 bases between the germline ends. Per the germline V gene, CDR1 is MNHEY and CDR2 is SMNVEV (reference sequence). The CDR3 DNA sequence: TGTGCCAGCAGTTTACAAACCCGGGGAACTGAAGCTTTCTTT. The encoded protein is CASSLQTRGTEAFF.

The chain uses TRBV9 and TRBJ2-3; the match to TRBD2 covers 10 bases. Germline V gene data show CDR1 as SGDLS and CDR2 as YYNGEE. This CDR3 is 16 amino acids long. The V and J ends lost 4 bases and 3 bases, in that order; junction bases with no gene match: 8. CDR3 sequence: CASSPQSGGATDTQYF. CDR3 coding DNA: TGTGCCAGCAGCCCCCAAAGCGGGGGGGCTACAGATACGCAGTATTTT.

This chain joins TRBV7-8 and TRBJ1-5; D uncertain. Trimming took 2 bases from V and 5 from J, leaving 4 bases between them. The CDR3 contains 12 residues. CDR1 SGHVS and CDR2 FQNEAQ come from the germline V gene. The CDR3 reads CASSLPDQPQHF. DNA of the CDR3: TGTGCCAGCAGCTTACCTGATCAGCCCCAGCATTTT.

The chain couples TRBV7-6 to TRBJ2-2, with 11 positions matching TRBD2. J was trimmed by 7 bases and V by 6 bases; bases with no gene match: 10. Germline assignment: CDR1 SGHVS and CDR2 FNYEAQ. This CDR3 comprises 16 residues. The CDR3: CASSSPLAGGGGELFF. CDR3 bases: TGTGCCAGCAGTTCCCCCCTAGCGGGAGGTGGCGGGGAGCTGTTTTTT.

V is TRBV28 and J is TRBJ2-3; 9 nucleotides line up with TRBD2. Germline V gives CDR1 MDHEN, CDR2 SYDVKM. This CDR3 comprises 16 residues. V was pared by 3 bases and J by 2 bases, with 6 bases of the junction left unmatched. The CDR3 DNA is TGTGCCAGCAGTTTCGCGGGAGGGTGGAACACAGATACGCAGTATTTT. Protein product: CASSFAGGWNTDTQYF. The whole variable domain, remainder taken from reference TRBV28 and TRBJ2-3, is DVKVTQSSRYLVKRTGEKVFLECVQDMDHENMFWYRQDPGLGLRLIYFSYDVKMKEKGDIPEGYSVSREKKERFSLILESASTNQTSMYLCASSFAGGWNTDTQYFGPGTRLTVL.

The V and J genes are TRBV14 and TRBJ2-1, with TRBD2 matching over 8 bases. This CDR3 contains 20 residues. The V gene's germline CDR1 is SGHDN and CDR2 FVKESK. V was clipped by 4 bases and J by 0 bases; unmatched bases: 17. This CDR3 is CASSPVPGTRAGSSYNEQFF. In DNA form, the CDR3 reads TGTGCCAGCAGCCCAGTCCCCGGGACTAGGGCCGGAAGCTCCTACAATGAGCAGTTCTTC.

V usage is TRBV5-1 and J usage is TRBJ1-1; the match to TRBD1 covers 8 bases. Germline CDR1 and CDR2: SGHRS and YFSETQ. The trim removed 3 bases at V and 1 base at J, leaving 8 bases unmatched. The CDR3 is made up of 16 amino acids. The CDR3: CASSSWGDRTNTEAFF. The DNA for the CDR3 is TGCGCCAGCAGCTCCTGGGGGGACAGGACGAACACTGAAGCTTTCTTT.

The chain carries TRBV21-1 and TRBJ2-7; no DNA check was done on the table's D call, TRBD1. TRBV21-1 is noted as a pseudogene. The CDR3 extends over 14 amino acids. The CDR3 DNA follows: TGTGCCAGCAGCAAACAGGGGATTGCCTACGAGCAGTACTTC. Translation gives CASSKQGIAYEQYF.

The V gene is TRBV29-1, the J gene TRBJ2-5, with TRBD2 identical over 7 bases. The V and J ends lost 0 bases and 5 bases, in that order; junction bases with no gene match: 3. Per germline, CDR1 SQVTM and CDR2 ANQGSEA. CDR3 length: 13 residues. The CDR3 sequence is CSVEDGLGETQYF. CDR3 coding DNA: TGCAGCGTTGAAGACGGACTAGGGGAGACCCAGTACTTC.

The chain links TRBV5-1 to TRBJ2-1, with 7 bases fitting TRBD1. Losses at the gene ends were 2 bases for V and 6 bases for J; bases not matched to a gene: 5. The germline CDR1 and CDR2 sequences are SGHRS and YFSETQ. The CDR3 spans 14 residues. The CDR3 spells CASSFTTGPNEQFF. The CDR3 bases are TGCGCCAGCAGCTTTACGACAGGGCCCAATGAGCAGTTCTTC.

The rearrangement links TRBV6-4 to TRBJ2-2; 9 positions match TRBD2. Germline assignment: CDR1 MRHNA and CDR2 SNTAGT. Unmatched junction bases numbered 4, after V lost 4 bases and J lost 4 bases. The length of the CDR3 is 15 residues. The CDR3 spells CASSARGGSTGELFF. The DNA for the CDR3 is TGTGCCAGCAGTGCGCGGGGGGGCAGCACCGGGGAGCTGTTTTTT.